The clone carrying this T cell receptor (beta chain) is called medium-sized (0.01 to 0.1%) based on its frequency. The sample originates from a study of T cell clusters in autoimmune cytopenias. The CDR3 is made up of 13 amino acids. Germline CDR1 reads GTSNPN; CDR2 reads SVGIG (reference sequence). One tube held mixed TRB-A and TRB-B primer pools for touch-down PCR. TCRdb reworked the multiplex PCR reads into one entry per CDR3 protein, no DNA. The sample totals some 7,500 distinct CDR3 sequences. Each sample's input was roughly 250 ng genomic DNA, some 40,000 genome equivalents. Separately, the same data were catalogued under a study of T cell repertoires in aging, cancer and after chemotherapy.

This chain joins TRBV30 and TRBJ1-5. The sequence came from a human donor with an autoimmune cytopenia or autoimmune hepatitis (not recorded which). Sequencing used peripheral blood. Here the CDR3 reads CAWSGRPDQPQHF.